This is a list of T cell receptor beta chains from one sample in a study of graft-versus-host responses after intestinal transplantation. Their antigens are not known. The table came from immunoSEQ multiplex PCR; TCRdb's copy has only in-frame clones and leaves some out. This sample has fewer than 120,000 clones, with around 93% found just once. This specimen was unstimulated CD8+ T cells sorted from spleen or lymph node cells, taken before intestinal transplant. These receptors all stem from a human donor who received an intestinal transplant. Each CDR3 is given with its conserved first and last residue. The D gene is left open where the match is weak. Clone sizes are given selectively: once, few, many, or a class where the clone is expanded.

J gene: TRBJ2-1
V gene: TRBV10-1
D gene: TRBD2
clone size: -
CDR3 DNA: TGCGCCAGCAGTGAAGGGCTAGCGGGAAGCTCCTACAATGAGCAGTTCTTC
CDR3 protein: CASSEGLAGSSYNEQFF

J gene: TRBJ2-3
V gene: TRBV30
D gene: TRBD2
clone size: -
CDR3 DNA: TGTGCCTGGAGTGTAGGTTTGGGAGGGGACACAGATACGCAGTATTTT
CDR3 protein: CAWSVGLGGDTDTQYF

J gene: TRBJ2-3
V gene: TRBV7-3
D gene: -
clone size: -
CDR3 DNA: TGTGCCAGCAGCTTAATTGCGGGACCCGCAGATACGCAGTATTTT
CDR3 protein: CASSLIAGPADTQYF

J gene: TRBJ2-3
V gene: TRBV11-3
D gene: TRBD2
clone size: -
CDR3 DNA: TGTGCCAGCAGCGCCTCCGGGACTAGCGTTGGAGGAGATACGCAGTATTTT
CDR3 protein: CASSASGTSVGGDTQYF

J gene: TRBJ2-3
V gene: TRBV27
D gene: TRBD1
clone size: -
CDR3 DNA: TGTGCCAGCAGATCCAATCCGGGACAGAGTGCCACAGATACGCAGTATTTT
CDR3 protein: CASRSNPGQSATDTQYF

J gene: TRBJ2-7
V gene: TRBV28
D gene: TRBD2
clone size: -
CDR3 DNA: TGTGCCAGCAGTTCCTCCTTAGCGGGAGTTCCCTACGAGCAGTACTTC
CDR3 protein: CASSSSLAGVPYEQYF

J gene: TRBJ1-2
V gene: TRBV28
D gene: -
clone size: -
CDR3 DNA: TGTGCCAGCAGTTTCTTCTATGGCTACACCTTC
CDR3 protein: CASSFFYGYTF

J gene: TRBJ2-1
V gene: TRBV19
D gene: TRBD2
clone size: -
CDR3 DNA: TGTGCCAGTATTCCTGGGCGGGGGAATGAGCAGTTCTTC
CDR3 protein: CASIPGRGNEQFF

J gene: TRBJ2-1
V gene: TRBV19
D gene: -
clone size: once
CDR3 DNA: TGTGCCAGTATCTCCCAAAGAAGGCCCAATGAGCAGTTCTTC
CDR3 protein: CASISQRRPNEQFF

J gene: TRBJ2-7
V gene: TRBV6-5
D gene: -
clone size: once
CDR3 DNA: TGTGCCAGCAGTTATACACCCTCCTACGAGCAGTACTTC
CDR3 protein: CASSYTPSYEQYF

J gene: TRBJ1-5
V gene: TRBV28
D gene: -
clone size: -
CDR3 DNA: TGTGCCACCAACCCCGACAGAAATCAGCCCCAGCATTTT
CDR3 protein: CATNPDRNQPQHF

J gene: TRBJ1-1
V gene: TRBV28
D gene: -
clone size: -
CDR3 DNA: TGTGCCAGCAGCTCGGTCCTGAACACTGAAGCTTTCTTT
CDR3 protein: CASSSVLNTEAFF

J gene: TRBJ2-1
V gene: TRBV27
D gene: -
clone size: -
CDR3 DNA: TGTGCCAGCAGTTTACGTTTTAGCTCCTACAATGAGCAGTTCTTC
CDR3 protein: CASSLRFSSYNEQFF

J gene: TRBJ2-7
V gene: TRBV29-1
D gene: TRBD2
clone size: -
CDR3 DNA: TGCAGCGCCACAAGCGGGAGGGACTACGAGCAGTACTTC
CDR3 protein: CSATSGRDYEQYF

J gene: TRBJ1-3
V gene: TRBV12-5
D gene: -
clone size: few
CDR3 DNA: TGTGCTAGTGGTTTGGTCAGGGTTTCTGGAAACACCATATATTTT
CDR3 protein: CASGLVRVSGNTIYF

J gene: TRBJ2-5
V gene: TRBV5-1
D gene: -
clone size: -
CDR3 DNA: TGCGCCAGCAGCTTGGGCGGACCTCCCACCGAGGAGACCCAGTACTTC
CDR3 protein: CASSLGGPPTEETQYF

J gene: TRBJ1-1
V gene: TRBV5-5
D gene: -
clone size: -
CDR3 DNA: TGTGCCAGCAGCTTGGAAGTTAACACTGAAGCTTTCTTT
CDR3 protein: CASSLEVNTEAFF

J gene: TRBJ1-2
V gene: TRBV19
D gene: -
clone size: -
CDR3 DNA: TGTGCCAGTAGTATCGAAGTGATGGACGCCTACACCTTC
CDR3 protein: CASSIEVMDAYTF

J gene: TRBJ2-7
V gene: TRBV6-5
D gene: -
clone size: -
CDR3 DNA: TGTGCCAGCAGCCTGACAGAAAACGCCTACGAGCAGTACTTC
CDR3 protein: CASSLTENAYEQYF

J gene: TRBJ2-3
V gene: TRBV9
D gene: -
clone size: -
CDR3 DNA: TGTGCCAGCAGCGGCCGAGTCGACTACCCAAGCACAGATACGCAGTATTTT
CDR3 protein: CASSGRVDYPSTDTQYF